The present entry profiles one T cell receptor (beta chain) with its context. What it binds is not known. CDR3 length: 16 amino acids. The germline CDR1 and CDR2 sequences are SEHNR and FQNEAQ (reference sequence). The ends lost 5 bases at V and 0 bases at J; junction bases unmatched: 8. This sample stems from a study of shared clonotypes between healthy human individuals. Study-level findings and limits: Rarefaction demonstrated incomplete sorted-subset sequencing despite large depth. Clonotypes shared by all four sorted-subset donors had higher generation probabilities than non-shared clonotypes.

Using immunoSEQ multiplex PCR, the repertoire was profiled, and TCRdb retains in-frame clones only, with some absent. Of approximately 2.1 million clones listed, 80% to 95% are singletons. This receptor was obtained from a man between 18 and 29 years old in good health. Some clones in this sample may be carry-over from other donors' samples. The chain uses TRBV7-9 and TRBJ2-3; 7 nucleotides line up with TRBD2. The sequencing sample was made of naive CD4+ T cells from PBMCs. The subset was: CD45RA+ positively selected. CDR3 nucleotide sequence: TGTGCCAGCAGCGGTACGGGACTACCCAGCACAGATACGCAGTATTTT. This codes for CASSGTGLPSTDTQYF. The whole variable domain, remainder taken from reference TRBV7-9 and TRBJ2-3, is DTGVSQNPRHKITKRGQNVTFRCDPISEHNRLYWYRQTLGQGPEFLTYFQNEAQLEKSRLLSDRFSAERPKGSFSTLEIQRTEQGDSAMYLCASSGTGLPSTDTQYFGPGTRLTVL.